The 32 T cell receptor beta chains in this list originate from one sample, sequenced in a study of Ad26.COV2.S vaccination and SARS-CoV-2 variants. Treatment noted: around 19 received Ad26.COV2.S at low or high dose, single or two shots; five or six received placebo; per-sample allocation not given. Specimen acquisition occurred on day 63 following the initial vaccine or placebo injection. The assay was immunoSEQ multiplex PCR, and TCRdb's table has in-frame clones only and misses some. This sample yields approximately 450,000 clones, of which more than 80% are seen a single time; more than 10% belongs to the top ten. Specimen: peripheral blood, collected in a trial of Ad26.COV2.S vaccine versus placebo. The source of these receptors is a person aged 18-65 years who received the Ad26.COV2.S COVID-19 vaccine or a placebo.

The rearrangement links TRBV28 to TRBJ2-3, with a weak D call TRBD2 (6 bases). This CDR3 has 16 residues. CDR1 and CDR2 (germline): MDHEN, SYDVKM. V lost 1 base and J 2 bases, leaving 13 bases between the germline ends. This CDR3 reads CASSLFGSGLTDTQYF. Here the CDR3 DNA reads TGTGCCAGCAGTTTATTTGGTTCGGGACTCACAGATACGCAGTATTTT.

The genes are TRBV12-3 or TRBV12-4 and TRBJ2-5; D possibly matches TRBD1 or TRBD2 (5 bases each). V gave up 5 bases and J gave up 5 bases, with 12 bases separating them. The CDR3 contains 13 residues. CDR3 nucleotides: TGTGCCAGCAGTAACCGGGACGCGGAGACCCAGTACTTC. It encodes CASSNRDAETQYF.

The J gene is TRBJ2-1, the V gene TRBV14, with no clear D. The germline V gene encodes CDR1 SGHDN and CDR2 FVKESK. Trimming cost V 1 base and J 8 bases, with 9 bases left between them. This CDR3 comprises 13 residues. CDR3 coding DNA: TGTGCCAGCAGCCAAGCGGGTCCGGATGAGCAGTTCTTC. Protein: CASSQAGPDEQFF.

V usage is TRBV6-5 and J usage is TRBJ1-1; D gene uncertain. The V end was cut by 0 bases, the J end by 3 bases, with 8 bases between. Germline V CDR1 and CDR2: MNHEY, SVGAGI. The CDR3 has 14 residues. DNA of the CDR3: TGTGCCAGCAGTTACTCCAGGCGCTACACTGAAGCTTTCTTT. Amino acid sequence: CASSYSRRYTEAFF.

The V gene is TRBV14, the J gene TRBJ2-3; D unclear. V gave up 0 bases and J gave up 4 bases, with 5 bases separating them. The V gene's germline CDR1 is SGHDN and CDR2 FVKESK. The CDR3 is 13 amino acids. CDR3 amino acids: CASSQDGADTQYF. The CDR3 region has the DNA TGTGCCAGCAGCCAAGATGGGGCAGATACGCAGTATTTT.

A remark on this clone: Other nucleotide sequences in the sample specify the same CDR3. CDR3 coding DNA: TGTGCCAGCAGCCCGACTCCGAACACCGGGGAGCTGTTTTTT. Translating it yields CASSPTPNTGELFF. This chain uses TRBV6-5 with TRBJ2-2, with D unresolved. The germline gives CDR1 MNHEY, CDR2 SVGAGI. This CDR3 is 14 amino acids long. Trimming removed 6 bases at V and 0 bases at J, with 8 bases between.

The V call is TRBV9, the J call TRBJ1-2, with TRBD1 matching over 12 bases. Germline loops: CDR1 SGDLS, CDR2 YYNGEE. The length of the CDR3 is 15 residues. J was trimmed by 5 bases and V by 4 bases; bases with no gene match: 6. The CDR3 loop is CASSTGTGGWYGYTF. In nucleotides, the CDR3 is TGTGCCAGCAGCACCGGGACAGGGGGCTGGTATGGCTACACCTTC.

V usage is TRBV12-3 or TRBV12-4 and J usage is TRBJ2-7; D is ambiguous. Trimming removed 2 bases from V and 3 bases from J, with 5 bases in between. This CDR3 spans 12 amino acids. In nucleotides, the CDR3 is TGTGCCAGCAGTTTAACCCGCTACGAGCAGTACTTC. Translation gives CASSLTRYEQYF.

This clone was recorded only once. The chain recombines TRBV6-2 or TRBV6-3 with TRBJ2-1, with D perhaps being TRBD1 or TRBD2 (5 bases each). The CDR3 is made up of 15 amino acids. CDR1 and CDR2 from the germline V gene are MNHEY and SVGEGT. V was pared by 2 bases and J by 6 bases, with 14 bases between. The CDR3 coding sequence is TGTGCCAGCAGTTACGGGGGTTCCCATTTCAATGAGCAGTTCTTC. Protein product: CASSYGGSHFNEQFF.

The chain has TRBV27 and TRBJ2-7; 16 positions agree with TRBD2. The trim removed 6 bases at V and 2 bases at J, leaving 7 bases unmatched. The CDR3 spans 17 residues. Germline CDR1 reads MNHEY; CDR2 reads SMNVEV (reference sequence). CDR3 sequence reads: CASSPLGLAGGTYEQYF. The CDR3 bases are TGTGCCAGCAGCCCATTGGGACTAGCGGGAGGGACCTACGAGCAGTACTTC.

The chain carries TRBV27 and TRBJ2-7; 10 bases are shared with TRBD2. Germline CDR1 reads MNHEY; CDR2 reads SMNVEV (reference sequence). V gave up 6 bases and J gave up 3 bases; unmatched junction bases: 8. The CDR3 spans 15 residues. This CDR3 reads CASRQTSGDFYEQYF. CDR3 nucleotide sequence: TGTGCCAGCAGACAAACTAGCGGGGATTTCTACGAGCAGTACTTC.

This sequence joins TRBV7-2 and TRBJ2-5; TRBD2 matches at 7 bases. The V and J ends lost 2 bases and 0 bases, in that order; junction bases with no gene match: 3. Germline V gene data show CDR1 as SGHTA and CDR2 as FQGNSA. The CDR3 spans 15 residues. The CDR3 DNA follows: TGTGCCAGCAGCTTACCTACTAGCGACCAAGAGACCCAGTACTTC. Its translation is CASSLPTSDQETQYF.

This clone was seen a handful of times. V and J are TRBV9 and TRBJ1-5; 7 bases are shared with TRBD1. The CDR3 sequence is 15 residues long. CDR1 is SGDLS, CDR2 YYNGEE, per germline. V lost 4 bases to trimming and J lost 2 bases; unmatched junction nucleotides: 6. In DNA form, the CDR3 reads TGTGCCAGCAGCCCGACCGGACAGGGCAATCAGCCCCAGCATTTT. Translated: CASSPTGQGNQPQHF.

The V and J genes are TRBV10-1 and TRBJ2-1, with 8 bases aligning to TRBD2. Germline lookup yields CDR1 WNHNN and CDR2 SYGVQD (reference sequence). The junction had 8 bases not matched to a gene; V was cut back by 4 bases and J by 15 bases. The CDR3 totals 12 residues. For the CDR3, the DNA is TGCGCCAGCAGTGGACCGGGACTAGGGGTGTTCTTC. Its translation: CASSGPGLGVFF.

The genes are TRBV4-3 and TRBJ1-3; no definite D call. Germline V gene sequence: CDR1 LGHNA, CDR2 YSLEER. The CDR3 sequence is 16 residues long. V was shortened by 0 bases and J by 0 bases, with 9 bases between the two germline ends. CDR3 region: CASSQDATGSGNTIYF. The CDR3 region has the DNA TGCGCCAGCAGCCAAGACGCTACGGGCTCTGGAAACACCATATATTTT.

Points on this clone: The same CDR3 is also encoded by other DNA sequences in this sample. The chain employs TRBV5-4 and TRBJ2-1; D gene unclear. This CDR3 comprises 15 residues. Germline assignment: CDR1 SGHNT and CDR2 YYREEE (reference sequence). Trimming cost V 0 bases and J 0 bases, with 7 bases left between them. The CDR3 nucleotides are TGTGCCAGCAGCTTGGCTTTATACTCCTACAATGAGCAGTTCTTC. It translates to CASSLALYSYNEQFF. Full variable domain (outside the CDR3, taken from reference TRBV5-4 and TRBJ2-1): ETGVTQSPTHLIKTRGQQVTLRCSSQSGHNTVSWYQQALGQGPQFIFQYYREEENGRGNFPPRFSGLQFPNYSSELNVNALELDDSALYLCASSLALYSYNEQFFGPGTRLTVL.

The chain couples TRBV24-1 to TRBJ2-1, with a tentative D call TRBD2 (5 bases). This CDR3 has 20 amino acids. Between the trimmed V and J ends, which lost 1 base and 7 bases, there was a span of 28 bases. CDR1 and CDR2 from the germline V gene are KGHDR and SFDVKD. CDR3: CATSDFGDELTGSLRNEQFF. The CDR3 DNA is TGTGCCACCAGTGATTTTGGGGATGAATTAACGGGATCGCTACGTAATGAGCAGTTCTTC.

The rearrangement links TRBV9 to TRBJ2-1; TRBD2 agrees at 9 bases. V lost 5 bases, J lost 7 bases, and 10 bases stayed unmatched. The CDR3 is 15 amino acids. CDR1 SGDLS and CDR2 YYNGEE come from the germline V gene. In DNA, the CDR3 is TGTGCCAGCAGTGAGACCGGGACTAGCAGGAATGAGCAGTTCTTC. This codes for CASSETGTSRNEQFF.

This clone was seen only a few times. The chain joins TRBV2 to TRBJ2-7; possibly TRBD1 for D (5 bases). V lost 4 bases, J lost 3 bases, and 10 bases lay in between. The germline CDR1 and CDR2 sequences are SNHLY and FYNNEI. This CDR3 is 13 amino acids long. CDR3 sequence reads: CASSVQGDYEQYF. The CDR3 DNA sequence: TGTGCCAGCAGTGTTCAGGGCGACTACGAGCAGTACTTC.

This chain joins TRBV10-3 and TRBJ1-5, with D possibly matching TRBD1 (5 bases). V was clipped by 0 bases and J by 3 bases, with 12 bases between them. In germline, CDR1 is ENHRY, CDR2 SYGVKD. CDR3 size: 16 residues. CDR3 DNA: TGTGCCATCAGTGAGTCTGAGAGGGGAAACAATCAGCCCCAGCATTTT. As protein: CAISESERGNNQPQHF.

The table lists this clone with a count of one. The same CDR3 arises from other DNA sequences in this sample as well. This chain connects TRBV5-4 to TRBJ2-1; 13 positions agree with TRBD2. The J segment lost 3 bases and the V segment lost 0 bases, leaving 0 bases of the junction unmatched. Germline lookup yields CDR1 SGHNT and CDR2 YYREEE (reference sequence). The CDR3 covers 16 residues. As DNA, the CDR3 is TGTGCCAGCAGCTTGGGACTAGCGGGAGGCTACAATGAGCAGTTCTTC. Its protein is CASSLGLAGGYNEQFF.

V is TRBV5-8 and J is TRBJ1-2; TRBD1 might be the D (6 bases). CDR1 is SGHTS, CDR2 YDEGEE, per germline. The germline V and J ends were trimmed by 4 bases and 1 base, with 17 bases remaining between them. CDR3 length: 16 residues. CDR3 loop: CASSPFHGGLNYGYTF. As DNA, the CDR3 is TGTGCCAGCAGCCCTTTCCACGGGGGGCTTAACTATGGCTACACCTTC.

The chain uses TRBV25-1 and TRBJ2-2, with TRBD1 matching over 9 bases. This CDR3 is 15 amino acids long. The ends lost 7 bases at V and 5 bases at J; junction bases unmatched: 8. Germline CDR1 MGHDK, CDR2 SYGVNS. CDR3 sequence: CASTLGQGGTGELFF. The CDR3 DNA is TGTGCCAGCACTCTGGGACAGGGTGGTACCGGGGAGCTGTTTTTT.

The chain links TRBV6-6 to TRBJ1-1; no definite D call. Looked up from germline, CDR1 is MNHNY and CDR2 is SVGAGI (reference sequence). This CDR3 has 16 residues. The V end was cut by 2 bases, the J end by 0 bases, with 13 bases between. CDR3 sequence: CASSYPRGGVNTEAFF. The DNA for the CDR3 is TGTGCCAGCAGTTACCCTAGAGGCGGGGTGAACACTGAAGCTTTCTTT.

This chain connects TRBV3-1 (or the pseudogene TRBV3-2) to TRBJ2-4, with D perhaps matching TRBD2 (5 bases). In germline, CDR1 is LGHDT, CDR2 YNNKEL (reference sequence). Trimming removed 4 bases at V and 3 bases at J, with 13 bases between. The CDR3 runs to 15 residues. CDR3 nucleotide sequence: TGTGCCAGCAGCCTGCCGAGGGAGTTCAAAAACATTCAGTACTTC. It codes for CASSLPREFKNIQYF.

This clone appeared a few times. This chain links TRBV5-4 with TRBJ1-6; 9 bases match TRBD1. Germline V CDR1 and CDR2: SGHNT, YYREEE (reference sequence). This CDR3 region has 15 residues. V lost 1 base to trimming and J lost 9 bases; unmatched junction nucleotides: 5. The CDR3 DNA reads as TGTGCCAGCAGCTTGAAACAGGGGGCGGGTTCACCCCTCCACTTT. This translates into CASSLKQGAGSPLHF.

This clone has only a few counts. The chain employs TRBV30 and TRBJ2-3; 8 nucleotides match TRBD2. This CDR3 region has 13 residues. Germline V lookup: CDR1 GTSNPN, CDR2 SVGIG (reference sequence). V trimming: 5 bases; J trimming: 4 bases; junction bases outside the gene matches: 5. The CDR3 sequence is CAWEYGGADTQYF. The CDR3 DNA sequence: TGTGCCTGGGAGTACGGGGGGGCAGATACGCAGTATTTT.

The J gene is TRBJ2-3, the V gene TRBV6-5; no definite D call. Germline CDR1 MNHEY, CDR2 SVGAGI. V lost 6 bases to trimming and J lost 2 bases, with 12 bases between them. There are 14 residues in the CDR3. CDR3 region: CASSRPGATDTQYF. CDR3 coding DNA: TGTGCCAGCAGCCGCCCTGGCGCCACAGATACGCAGTATTTT.

Only one count was recorded for this clone. The genes are TRBV28 and TRBJ1-2; D gene uncertain. Trimming pared 3 bases from V and 3 bases from J, leaving 5 bases between. CDR1 and CDR2 (germline): MDHEN, SYDVKM. The CDR3 totals 12 residues. CDR3 loop: CASSFQDYGYTF. Written as DNA, the CDR3 is TGTGCCAGCAGTTTCCAGGACTATGGCTACACCTTC.

The J gene is TRBJ1-1, the V gene TRBV19, with a possible D match to TRBD1 (5 bases). Between the trimmed V and J ends, which lost 6 bases and 4 bases, there was a span of 21 bases. The CDR3 has 16 residues. Per germline, CDR1 LNHDA and CDR2 SQIVND (reference sequence). CDR3 sequence: CASRQKHDRVSTEAFF. The CDR3 DNA reads as TGTGCCAGTAGACAAAAACACGACAGAGTAAGCACTGAAGCTTTCTTT.

The chain is built from TRBV20-1 and TRBJ1-2, with D perhaps TRBD1 (6 bases). Looked up from germline, CDR1 is DFQATT and CDR2 is SNEGSKA (reference sequence). This CDR3 contains 16 residues. V gave up 3 bases and J gave up 0 bases, with 17 bases separating them. CDR3 nucleotide sequence: TGCAGTGCTAGTAAAGTCAGGGGATCCCCTAACTATGGCTACACCTTC. Amino acid sequence: CSASKVRGSPNYGYTF.

This chain connects TRBV27 to TRBJ2-3; D is unresolved. This CDR3 spans 14 amino acids. V lost 2 bases and J lost 1, with 7 bases in between. The germline gives CDR1 MNHEY, CDR2 SMNVEV (reference sequence). The CDR3 spells CASSLILGTDTQYF. CDR3 nucleotide sequence: TGTGCCAGCAGTTTAATACTCGGCACAGATACGCAGTATTTT.